The 26 T cell receptor beta chains below were found in one sample sequenced in a study of CD8 T cells in Susac syndrome. Random-hexamer reverse transcription was applied to roughly 0.5 to 1 ug RNA. Via MiXCR, TCRdb re-called the immunoSEQ multiplex PCR reads, giving one row per CDR3 protein. The top ten hold 0.1% to 0.12% of the sample, which has tens of thousands of distinct CDR3 sequences, over 90% seen once. Sequencing was done on a sample of CD4+ T cells from PBMCs. The receptors were sampled from a human donor with multiple sclerosis.

The chain links TRBV12-3 or TRBV12-4 to TRBJ2-1; D is possibly TRBD1 (8 bases). This CDR3 has 17 residues. Trimming removed 7 bases at V and 5 bases at J, with 24 bases between. The CDR3 is CASTLRYRTGRDNEQFF. The CDR3 coding sequence is TGTGCCAGCACCCTACGCTACCGGACAGGGAGGGACAATGAGCAGTTCTTC.

This rearrangement joins TRBV12-3 or TRBV12-4 to TRBJ1-2; D is uncertain. V lost 5 bases and J 2 bases, leaving 9 bases between the germline ends. The CDR3 is 13 amino acids. DNA of the CDR3: TGTGCCAGCAGTGTCGACATGAACTATGGCTACACCTTC. Its translation: CASSVDMNYGYTF.

This clonotype occurred once. The chain combines TRBV20-1 with TRBJ1-2; D ambiguous. Trimming left V 1 base short and J 7 bases short, with 7 bases between. Germline lookup yields CDR1 DFQATT and CDR2 SNEGSKA (reference sequence). The CDR3 is 11 amino acids. CDR3 residues: CSARGASGYTF. The DNA of the CDR3 is TGCAGTGCTAGAGGTGCTTCTGGCTACACCTTC.

The V call is TRBV19, the J call TRBJ2-3; 7 nucleotides align to TRBD1. There are 16 residues in the CDR3. CDR1 is LNHDA, CDR2 SQIVND, per germline (reference sequence). V was pared by 9 bases and J by 4 bases, with 16 bases of the junction left unmatched. CDR3 in DNA: TGTGCCAGCGGAACCCTGGGACAGACACTCGCAGATACGCAGTATTTT. Residues: CASGTLGQTLADTQYF.

This chain connects TRBV29-1 to TRBJ1-5; weak D call: TRBD1 (5 bases). CDR3 size: 13 residues. Germline CDR1 SQVTM, CDR2 ANQGSEA. The germline V and J ends were trimmed by 6 bases and 1 base, with 10 bases remaining between them. CDR3 coding DNA: TGCAGCGTCCGACAGACCAGCAATCAGCCCCAGCATTTT. Its translation: CSVRQTSNQPQHF.

V is TRBV30 and J is TRBJ1-2; D is perhaps TRBD1 (5 bases). Germline V lookup: CDR1 GTSNPN, CDR2 SVGIG (reference sequence). Trimming took off 0 bases at V and 8 bases at J, with 16 bases between the two ends. CDR3 length: 14 residues. In DNA form, the CDR3 reads TGTGCCTGGAGTGTACAGCGGGGCGCGGGGGGCTACACCTTC. It specifies CAWSVQRGAGGYTF.

This chain uses TRBV12-3 or TRBV12-4 with TRBJ2-5; D is ambiguous. The CDR3 length is 13 residues. With 2 bases removed from V and 2 bases from J, the gap between germline ends came to 6 bases. The CDR3 coding sequence is TGTGCCAGCAGTTTAATGTCACAAGAGACCCAGTACTTC. This translates into CASSLMSQETQYF.

The chain recombines TRBV12-3 or TRBV12-4 with TRBJ2-6; TRBD2 aligns across 7 bases. CDR3 length: 17 amino acids. J was trimmed by 2 bases and V by 6 bases; bases with no gene match: 10. The chain's CDR3 is CASREHKGLAGANVLTF. The DNA for the CDR3 is TGTGCCAGCAGGGAACATAAAGGACTAGCTGGGGCCAACGTCCTGACTTTC.

The gene calls are TRBV6-1 and TRBJ2-7, with TRBD1 identical over 7 bases. Looked up from germline, CDR1 is MNHNS and CDR2 is SASEGT. This CDR3 is built from 12 residues. With 8 bases clipped from V and 3 bases from J, the junction kept 4 bases outside the gene matches. CDR3 amino acids: CASGTVSYEQYF. CDR3 in DNA: TGTGCCAGCGGGACAGTGAGCTACGAGCAGTACTTC.

This clonotype has just one count. This chain connects TRBV3-1 to TRBJ1-5; D perhaps matches TRBD1 (6 bases). Germline CDR1 and CDR2: LGHDT and YNNKEL (reference sequence). The CDR3 consists of 15 residues. With 0 bases removed from V and 6 bases from J, the gap between germline ends came to 12 bases. The chain's CDR3 is CASSQDLGGGQPQHF. The CDR3, as DNA: TGTGCCAGCAGCCAAGATTTGGGGGGCGGTCAGCCCCAGCATTTT.

The chain joins TRBV28 to TRBJ1-3; no definite D call. V lost 6 bases and J 0 bases, leaving 9 bases between the germline ends. CDR3 size: 14 residues. Germline-derived CDR1 and CDR2 are MDHEN and SYDVKM. The CDR3 region has the DNA TGTGCCAGCAGCCCTAACAGCTCTGGAAACACCATATATTTT. Its translation: CASSPNSSGNTIYF.

The chain uses TRBV30 and TRBJ1-2; D not resolved. The CDR3 extends over 12 amino acids. Germline CDR1 is GTSNPN and CDR2 is SVGIG (reference sequence). The V gene lost 3 bases and the J gene lost 4 bases, with 9 bases spanning the gap. The CDR3 DNA reads as TGTGCCTGGAGGAAGGGAATCTATGGCTACACCTTC. It specifies CAWRKGIYGYTF. The full variable domain, its missing parts supplied by reference TRBV30 and TRBJ1-2, is SQTIHQWPATLVQPVGSPLSLECTVEGTSNPNLYWYRQAAGRGLQLLFYSVGIGQISSEVPQNLSASRPQDRQFILSSKKLLLSDSGFYLCAWRKGIYGYTFGSGTRLTVV.

The CDR3: CASSQDRTGSSYNEQFF. CDR3 DNA: TGCGCCAGCAGCCAAGATCGTACGGGAAGCTCCTACAATGAGCAGTTCTTC. The rearrangement joins TRBV4-1 to TRBJ2-1, with D maybe TRBD2 (5 bases). Germline-derived CDR1 and CDR2 are MGHRA and YSYEKL. The CDR3 totals 17 residues. Trimming left V 0 bases short and J 0 bases short, with 12 bases between.

The V gene is TRBV20-1, the J gene TRBJ1-6, with D possibly being TRBD1 (5 bases). Germline V gene data show CDR1 as DFQATT and CDR2 as SNEGSKA (reference sequence). The V end was cut by 0 bases, the J end by 5 bases, with 14 bases between. The CDR3 contains 16 residues. The CDR3 loop is CSAREVGAVHNSPLHF. In DNA form, the CDR3 reads TGCAGTGCTAGAGAAGTAGGGGCGGTCCATAATTCACCCCTCCACTTT.

The rearrangement uses TRBV6-2 or TRBV6-3 and TRBJ2-1; D uncertain. Germline CDR1 is MNHEY and CDR2 is SVGEGT. V was trimmed by 3 bases and J by 5 bases, leaving 11 bases between them. This CDR3 has 14 amino acids. As DNA, the CDR3 is TGTGCCAGCAGTTATCTTCGACTGGACAATGAGCAGTTCTTC. Translation gives CASSYLRLDNEQFF.

The CDR3 nucleotides are TGTGCCAGCAGCTGGGCCAAACGGGGGGTCTACGAGCAGTACTTC. This sequence encodes CASSWAKRGVYEQYF. The V gene is TRBV27, the J gene TRBJ2-7, with 7 bases identical to TRBD2. The CDR3 spans 15 residues. Germline V CDR1 and CDR2: MNHEY, SMNVEV (reference sequence). J was trimmed by 3 bases and V by 6 bases; bases with no gene match: 11.

This clonotype showed up just once. The rearrangement uses TRBV10-3 and TRBJ2-7, with D tentatively TRBD2 (6 bases). From germline, CDR1 is ENHRY and CDR2 SYGVKD. V was shortened by 9 bases and J by 5 bases, with 17 bases between the two germline ends. The CDR3 extends over 13 amino acids. The CDR3 DNA reads as TGTGCCATGAAAGAAAGACTAGTCGACGAGCAGTACTTC. Amino acids: CAMKERLVDEQYF.

The V and J genes are TRBV24-1 and TRBJ2-1, with D hard to call. CDR3 size: 12 residues. Germline V gene data show CDR1 as KGHDR and CDR2 as SFDVKD. Trimming shortened V by 6 bases and J by 9 bases, and 11 bases separated the two germline ends. The chain's CDR3 is CATSSQVTEQFF. CDR3 nucleotides: TGTGCCACCAGTAGCCAGGTCACTGAGCAGTTCTTC.

The sample holds one count of this clonotype. This rearrangement joins TRBV6-5 to TRBJ2-5; the D is unclear. There are 14 residues in the CDR3. Germline V gene data show CDR1 as MNHEY and CDR2 as SVGAGI. Trimming took off 0 bases at V and 1 base at J, with 6 bases between the two ends. The CDR3 coding sequence is TGTGCCAGCAGTTACTCGCGCGGCCAAGAGACCCAGTACTTC. It translates to CASSYSRGQETQYF.

The V and J genes are TRBV7-9 and TRBJ2-2, with a weak D call TRBD1 (6 bases). The V end lost 2 bases, the J end lost 5 bases, and 15 bases lay between the germline ends. Germline V gene lookup returns CDR1 SEHNR and CDR2 FQNEAQ (reference sequence). The CDR3 totals 16 residues. The CDR3: CASSLWSDRSTGELFF. For the CDR3, the DNA is TGTGCCAGCAGCTTATGGTCCGACAGGAGTACCGGGGAGCTGTTTTTT.

The chain employs TRBV6-1 and TRBJ2-5; possible D gene TRBD1, 6 bases. The ends were cut back, 4 bases at V and 5 bases at J, with 17 bases in the middle. The CDR3 loop spans 15 amino acids. Germline CDR1 is MNHNS and CDR2 is SASEGT. The CDR3 DNA follows: TGTGCCAGCAGTGTGACGGACAGCCGCGGGGAGACCCAGTACTTC. As protein: CASSVTDSRGETQYF.

This chain links TRBV7-8 with TRBJ2-7; weak D call: TRBD2 (6 bases). The CDR3 runs 13 residues. The germline V and J ends were trimmed by 5 bases and 3 bases, with 11 bases remaining between them. Germline CDR1 SGHVS, CDR2 FQNEAQ. In DNA, the CDR3 is TGTGCCAGCAGCCCGGGAGTGGGCTACGAGCAGTACTTC. Translating it yields CASSPGVGYEQYF.

This clonotype was counted only a few times. For the CDR3, the DNA is TGTGCCAGCAGCTTAGCCCCAGTTTTCTACGAGCAGTACTTC. Amino acid sequence: CASSLAPVFYEQYF. V is TRBV7-2 and J is TRBJ2-7; D is unclear. The CDR3 has 14 amino acids. Per germline, CDR1 SGHTA and CDR2 FQGNSA. With 0 bases removed from V and 3 bases from J, the gap between germline ends came to 9 bases.

The rearrangement joins TRBV7-6 to TRBJ1-6; D uncertain. Germline V gives CDR1 SGHVS, CDR2 FNYEAQ. The CDR3 runs to 13 residues. Trimming removed 4 bases from V and 10 bases from J, with 11 bases in between. The DNA of the CDR3 is TGTGCCAGCAGCTACGACCGGAGATCACCCCTCCACTTT. It specifies CASSYDRRSPLHF.

This clonotype was observed a handful of times. The chain uses TRBV6-1 and TRBJ1-5, with D perhaps matching TRBD1 (5 bases). The V and J ends lost 7 bases and 2 bases respectively, with 15 bases between them. Germline loops: CDR1 MNHNS, CDR2 SASEGT. The CDR3 covers 15 residues. CDR3 bases: TGTGCCAGCACCCCACGGGGGGAGGGCAATCAGCCCCAGCATTTT. This codes for CASTPRGEGNQPQHF.

V usage is TRBV7-2 and J usage is TRBJ2-7; possibly TRBD1 or TRBD2 for D (7 bases each). V was clipped by 5 bases and J by 3 bases, with 20 bases between them. CDR1 is SGHTA and CDR2 is FQGNSA in the germline V gene. This CDR3 comprises 16 residues. The CDR3 DNA follows: TGTGCCAGCAGCGTCAGGGGGGGGCGGGGGTACTACGAGCAGTACTTC. This codes for CASSVRGGRGYYEQYF.